This T cell receptor (beta chain) was retrieved from a study of T-cell reconstitution after alpha-beta-depleted transplantation in children. Overall study findings and caveats: Reportedly, only several hundred clones from non-depleted graft cells drove alpha-beta T-cell counts at about two months. From newly produced T cells came most of the T-cell counts and diversity one year after transplant.

This clonotype was counted a few times. What it binds is not known. Unique molecular identifiers were incorporated into the prepared TCRbeta library. One entry per CDR3 protein, called by TCRdb with MiXCR from the PCR reads. The sample shows approximately 500,000 distinct CDR3 sequences, more than 9% of them seen only once. Germline CDR1 MNHEY, CDR2 SVGAGI. CDR3 length equals 15 residues. J was trimmed by 3 bases and V by 2 bases; bases with no gene match: 2. This receptor was taken from a child aged 2 to 10 with inherited bone marrow failure, due to receive a stem cell transplant. The chain recombines TRBV6-5 with TRBJ1-3; TRBD1 aligns across 9 bases. This material consisted of PBMCs, taken before TCRalphabeta/CD19-depleted stem cell transplant. CDR3 DNA: TGTGCCAGCAGTTACCCGGGACAGGGTGGAAACACCATATATTTT. Protein sequence: CASSYPGQGGNTIYF.